These 19 T cell receptor beta chains were all obtained from the same sample, sequenced in a study of cytomegalovirus exposure and HLA in healthy donors. In the PCR, 60 Vbeta and 13 Jbeta primers were used. TCRdb's copy holds only in-frame clones and misses some; the assay was immunoSEQ multiplex PCR. The data show 250,000 to 350,000 clones, roughly 85% seen once. Sequenced sample: PBMCs. The receptors here all came from a man aged 35-49 years in good health and CMV-seropositive.

This chain links TRBV29-1 with TRBJ2-5, with 7 bases aligning to TRBD1. The J call is doubtful: the DNA matches TRBJ2-7 better. The germline V gene has CDR1 SQVTM and CDR2 ANQGSEA. This CDR3 has 14 amino acids. The CDR3 here is CSVISTGNPYEQYF. CDR3 coding DNA: TGCAGCGTAATATCGACAGGGAACCCCTACGAGCAGTACTTC.

The chain combines TRBV7-3 with TRBJ1-2, with 9 nucleotides matching TRBD1. The CDR3 consists of 13 residues. Germline V lookup: CDR1 SGHTA, CDR2 FQGTGA. V lost 4 bases and J lost 8; bases outside the gene matches: 5. CDR3 in DNA: TGTGCCAGCAGCTCGGGACAGGGTGAGGGCTACACCTTC. It yields the protein CASSSGQGEGYTF.

This clone appeared a few times. The CDR3 sequence is CASTRTGIVDEQYF. In nucleotides, the CDR3 is TGTGCCAGCACCAGGACAGGGATAGTGGACGAGCAGTACTTC. The chain has TRBV6-5 and TRBJ2-7, with 8 bases lining up with TRBD1. The CDR3 is made up of 14 amino acids. Germline V gene sequence: CDR1 MNHEY, CDR2 SVGAGI. J was trimmed by 5 bases and V by 7 bases; bases with no gene match: 10.

V usage is TRBV18 and J usage is TRBJ1-1; D perhaps matches TRBD1 (5 bases). CDR3 length: 16 amino acids. The germline V gene encodes CDR1 KGHSH and CDR2 LQKENI. The V and J ends lost 5 bases and 0 bases respectively, with 16 bases between them. The CDR3 sequence is CASSFSGNSMNTEAFF. The CDR3, as DNA: TGTGCCAGCTCATTCTCAGGGAACTCCATGAACACTGAAGCTTTCTTT.

This rearrangement joins TRBV6-4 to TRBJ1-1, with 8 positions matching TRBD1. Germline values: CDR1 MRHNA, CDR2 SNTAGT. The CDR3 spans 18 residues. After removal of 2 bases from V and 6 bases from J, the junction contained 17 bases not matched to a gene. The CDR3 loop reads CASSDPDREWGAVAEAFF. The CDR3 DNA sequence: TGTGCCAGCAGTGACCCGGACAGGGAGTGGGGTGCGGTCGCTGAAGCTTTCTTT.

The chain joins TRBV6-4 to TRBJ2-5; unclear D gene. In germline, CDR1 is MRHNA, CDR2 SNTAGT. The CDR3 spans 13 residues. The germline V and J ends were trimmed by 7 bases and 3 bases, with 12 bases remaining between them. The CDR3 loop reads CASTLRGEETQYF. CDR3 DNA sequence: TGTGCCAGCACCCTCCGAGGAGAAGAGACCCAGTACTTC.

As to this clone: Additional DNA sequences in this sample encode the identical CDR3. The rearrangement uses TRBV18 and TRBJ2-2; 13 nucleotides line up with TRBD2. There are 17 residues in the CDR3. The V and J ends lost 0 bases and 5 bases, in that order; junction bases with no gene match: 3. CDR1 and CDR2 (germline): KGHSH, LQKENI. In DNA, the CDR3 is TGTGCCAGCTCACCACCGGGACTAGCGGGAAATACCGGGGAGCTGTTTTTT. Protein sequence: CASSPPGLAGNTGELFF.

The rearrangement links TRBV28 to TRBJ1-1, with no clear D. The CDR3 has 13 amino acids. The V end lost 8 bases, the J end lost 3 bases, and 13 bases lay between the germline ends. Germline lookup yields CDR1 MDHEN and CDR2 SYDVKM. This chain's CDR3 is CASCIYPDTEAFF. CDR3 bases: TGTGCCAGCTGTATCTATCCCGACACTGAAGCTTTCTTT.

The CDR3 DNA sequence: TGTGCCAGCAGTTTTCGCCAACAGACCCGGGAGGGCTCGGTCACCGGGGAGCTGTTTTTT. Its translation is CASSFRQQTREGSVTGELFF. The genes are TRBV28 and TRBJ2-2; 8 nucleotides agree with TRBD2. After removal of 3 bases from V and 4 bases from J, the junction contained 19 bases not matched to a gene. The CDR3 is 20 residues long. Germline V gene lookup returns CDR1 MDHEN and CDR2 SYDVKM. Full variable domain (missing parts from reference TRBV28 and TRBJ2-2): DVKVTQSSRYLVKRTGEKVFLECVQDMDHENMFWYRQDPGLGLRLIYFSYDVKMKEKGDIPEGYSVSREKKERFSLILESASTNQTSMYLCASSFRQQTREGSVTGELFFGEGSRLTVL.

The CDR3 sequence: CASGLGQGTDTQYF. DNA of the CDR3: TGTGCTAGTGGTTTGGGACAGGGGACAGATACGCAGTATTTT. The chain is built from TRBV12-5 and TRBJ2-3; 8 nucleotides match TRBD1. After removal of 1 base from V and 3 bases from J, the junction contained 0 bases not matched to a gene. The CDR3 contains 14 residues. Germline assignment: CDR1 LGHNT and CDR2 FRNRAP. Full variable domain (outside the CDR3, taken from reference TRBV12-5 and TRBJ2-3): DARVTQTPRHKVTEMGQEVTMRCQPILGHNTVFWYRQTMMQGLELLAYFRNRAPLDDSGMPKDRFSAEMPDATLATLKIQPSEPRDSAVYFCASGLGQGTDTQYFGPGTRLTVL.

This clone appeared a few times. This chain joins TRBV4-3 and TRBJ1-4; D is undetermined. Trimming took 4 bases from V and 3 from J, leaving 15 bases between them. This CDR3 is 16 amino acids long. Germline V gene sequence: CDR1 LGHNA, CDR2 YSLEER. Here the CDR3 reads CASSPRRQEANEKLFF. The CDR3 region has the DNA TGCGCCAGCAGCCCAAGGCGGCAGGAGGCTAATGAAAAACTGTTTTTT.

This chain uses TRBV5-1 with TRBJ1-1; 8 bases fit TRBD1. The CDR3 is made up of 14 amino acids. The germline gives CDR1 SGHRS, CDR2 YFSETQ. J gave up 5 bases and V 3 bases, and 6 bases lay outside the gene matches. The CDR3: CASSWNGQGTEAFF. CDR3 coding DNA: TGCGCCAGCAGCTGGAACGGACAGGGAACTGAAGCTTTCTTT.

This CDR3 reads CASSPSGSTDTQYF. The CDR3 coding sequence is TGTGCCAGCAGCCCTAGCGGGAGCACAGATACGCAGTATTTT. J is TRBJ2-3 and V is TRBV7-8; 8 bases map to TRBD2. The junction had 1 base not matched to a gene; V was cut back by 5 bases and J by 0 bases. The germline V gene encodes CDR1 SGHVS and CDR2 FQNEAQ. CDR3 length: 14 residues.

This rearrangement joins TRBV4-2 to TRBJ2-3; 14 bases agree with TRBD2. The germline gives CDR1 LGHNA, CDR2 YNFKEQ. CDR3 length equals 18 residues. J gave up 4 bases and V 0 bases, and 6 bases lay outside the gene matches. The CDR3 spells CASSQDEGLAGEPDTQYF. The CDR3 region has the DNA TGTGCCAGCAGCCAAGATGAGGGACTAGCGGGAGAGCCAGATACGCAGTATTTT.

The V gene is TRBV28, the J gene TRBJ2-5; TRBD2 aligns across 9 bases. CDR1 MDHEN and CDR2 SYDVKM come from the germline V gene. V trimming: 5 bases; J trimming: 3 bases; junction bases outside the gene matches: 13. The CDR3 has 17 residues. CDR3 amino acids: CASSPATGLAHEETQYF. CDR3 DNA sequence: TGTGCCAGCAGTCCGGCCACGGGACTAGCACACGAAGAGACCCAGTACTTC.

J is TRBJ2-4 and V is TRBV28; D gene uncertain. V shed 4 bases and J shed 5 bases, with 9 bases lying between them. The CDR3 extends over 13 amino acids. The germline V gene has CDR1 MDHEN and CDR2 SYDVKM. In DNA, the CDR3 is TGTGCCAGCAGTTCCCGGGTCCAAAACATTCAGTACTTC. It encodes CASSSRVQNIQYF. The full variable domain, rest sourced from reference TRBV28 and TRBJ2-4, is DVKVTQSSRYLVKRTGEKVFLECVQDMDHENMFWYRQDPGLGLRLIYFSYDVKMKEKGDIPEGYSVSREKKERFSLILESASTNQTSMYLCASSSRVQNIQYFGAGTRLSVL.

J is TRBJ1-5 and V is TRBV14; the D gene is possibly TRBD1 (6 bases). The CDR3 totals 15 residues. Germline V gene lookup returns CDR1 SGHDN and CDR2 FVKESK. The V end was cut by 6 bases, the J end by 1 base, with 13 bases between. The CDR3 DNA reads TGTGCCAGCAGTGACGACAGGAGCAGCAATCAGCCCCAGCATTTT. This encodes CASSDDRSSNQPQHF.

The chain couples TRBV4-3 to TRBJ2-3, with D possibly TRBD2 on 5 matching bases. The CDR3 contains 14 residues. Trimming stripped 3 bases from V and 2 bases from J, with 9 bases between. Looked up from germline, CDR1 is LGHNA and CDR2 is YSLEER. Here the CDR3 DNA reads TGCGCCAGCAGCCACGAGCGGTCCACAGATACGCAGTATTTT. This encodes CASSHERSTDTQYF.

V is TRBV7-9 and J is TRBJ1-1; the match to TRBD1 covers 7 bases. This CDR3 contains 12 residues. The V segment lost 5 bases and the J segment 7 bases; nucleotides outside the gene matches: 4. Germline V gives CDR1 SEHNR, CDR2 FQNEAQ (reference sequence). The chain's CDR3 is CASSPGGIEAFF. The CDR3 bases are TGTGCCAGCAGCCCAGGGGGGATTGAAGCTTTCTTT.